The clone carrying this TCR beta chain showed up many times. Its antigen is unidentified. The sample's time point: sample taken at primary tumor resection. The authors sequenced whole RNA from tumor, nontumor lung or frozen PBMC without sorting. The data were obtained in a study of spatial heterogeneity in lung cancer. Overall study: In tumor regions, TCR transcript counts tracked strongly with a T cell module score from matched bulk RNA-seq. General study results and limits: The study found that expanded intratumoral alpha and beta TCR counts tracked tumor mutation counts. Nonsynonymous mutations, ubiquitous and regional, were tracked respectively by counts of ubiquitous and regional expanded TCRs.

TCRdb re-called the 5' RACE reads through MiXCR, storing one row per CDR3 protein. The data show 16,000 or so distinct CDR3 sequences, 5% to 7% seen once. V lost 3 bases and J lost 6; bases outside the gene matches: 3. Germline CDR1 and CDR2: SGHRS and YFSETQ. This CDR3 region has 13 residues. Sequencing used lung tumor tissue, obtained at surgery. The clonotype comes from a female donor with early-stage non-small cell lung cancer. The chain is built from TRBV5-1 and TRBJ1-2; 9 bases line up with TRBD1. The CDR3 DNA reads TGCGCCAGCAGCTGGGGACAGGGCGATGGCTACACCTTC. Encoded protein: CASSWGQGDGYTF.